What follows are 12 T cell receptor beta chains derived from one specimen sequenced in a study of control samples from healthy donors and cancer patients (dated by TCRdb to about 2020). Preparation of the library involved the immunoSEQ multiplex PCR assay. TCRdb's version of the immuneACCESS table is confined to in-frame rearrangements and falls short of the full clone set. An unresolved V gene accounts for under half of the shortfall where checked; the remainder is of unknown origin. The sample table contains around 150,000 clones; only one count was recorded for around 96% of them. The ten largest make up approximately 1% of the sample. Sequenced: blood. The source is a woman aged 25 to 39 in good health.

DNA of the CDR3: TGTGCCAGCAGTGCAGCAGGGGGAATATACGAGCAGTACTTC. Amino acid sequence: CASSAAGGIYEQYF. V usage is TRBV6-1 and J usage is TRBJ2-7; 7 bases match TRBD1. The CDR3 has 14 amino acids. CDR1 and CDR2 from the germline V gene are MNHNS and SASEGT. The V segment lost 4 bases and the J segment 4 bases; nucleotides outside the gene matches: 7.

V gene TRBV7-2 combines with J gene TRBJ1-2; possible D gene TRBD1, 5 bases. V gave up 3 bases and J gave up 6 bases, with 17 bases separating them. Per the germline V gene, CDR1 is SGHTA and CDR2 is FQGNSA. The CDR3 spans 15 residues. The CDR3 nucleotides are TGTGCCAGCAGCTTTGGTGTGGGGCGTCGAAATGGCTACACCTTC. Protein sequence: CASSFGVGRRNGYTF.

The chain joins TRBV5-1 to TRBJ2-7, with D perhaps matching TRBD1 or TRBD2 (5 bases each). CDR1 and CDR2 from the germline V gene are SGHRS and YFSETQ. Trimming stripped 4 bases from V and 2 bases from J, with 16 bases between. The CDR3 runs 15 residues. CDR3 bases: TGCGCCAGCAGCCCAGGGACCGGGACGGCCTACGAGCAGTACTTC. It specifies CASSPGTGTAYEQYF.

Worth noting for this clone: Within the sample, other DNA sequences also encode this same CDR3. V is TRBV2 and J is TRBJ1-1; D gene uncertain. The CDR3 length is 13 residues. V was cut by 3 bases and J by 3 bases, with 8 bases left in between. Per the germline V gene, CDR1 is SNHLY and CDR2 is FYNNEI. The CDR3 sequence: CASSEGGYTEAFF. The CDR3 nucleotides are TGTGCCAGCAGTGAGGGTGGATACACTGAAGCTTTCTTT.

Concerning this clone itself: This clone may be a read error of a much larger clone one base away. The sample contains more than one DNA sequence encoding this CDR3. This sequence joins TRBV6-1 and TRBJ2-5; 12 bases fit TRBD2. J gave up 4 bases and V 2 bases, and 2 bases lay outside the gene matches. The CDR3 is made up of 15 amino acids. Germline V gives CDR1 MNHNS, CDR2 SASEGT. For the CDR3, the DNA is TGTGCCAGCAGTGAACTAGCGGGGGGGCCAGAGACCCAGTACTTC. Translated: CASSELAGGPETQYF.

V gene TRBV28 combines with J gene TRBJ1-1; D is ambiguous. Per germline, CDR1 MDHEN and CDR2 SYDVKM. V was trimmed by 5 bases and J by 2 bases, leaving 9 bases between them. The CDR3 contains 13 residues. The CDR3: CASSQGPNTEAFF. In DNA form, the CDR3 reads TGTGCCAGCAGTCAAGGCCCTAACACTGAAGCTTTCTTT. Complete variable domain (other parts from reference TRBV28 and TRBJ1-1): DVKVTQSSRYLVKRTGEKVFLECVQDMDHENMFWYRQDPGLGLRLIYFSYDVKMKEKGDIPEGYSVSREKKERFSLILESASTNQTSMYLCASSQGPNTEAFFGQGTRLTVV.

This clone has more than one count but fewer than ten. The rearrangement links TRBV6-5 to TRBJ2-3; possibly TRBD2 for D (5 bases). The CDR3 contains 13 residues. Germline V gene sequence: CDR1 MNHEY, CDR2 SVGAGI. V shed 7 bases and J shed 1 base, with 9 bases lying between them. The CDR3 DNA reads as TGTGCCAGCAAGCGGCATGGCACAGATACGCAGTATTTT. Translated, it gives CASKRHGTDTQYF.

The J gene is TRBJ2-1, the V gene TRBV19; possibly TRBD2 for D (7 bases). V shed 5 bases and J shed 6 bases, with 11 bases lying between them. The CDR3 has 13 residues. From germline, CDR1 is LNHDA and CDR2 SQIVND (reference sequence). CDR3 sequence: CASSARGGNEQFF. The CDR3 bases are TGTGCCAGTAGTGCTAGGGGGGGCAATGAGCAGTTCTTC.

The chain joins TRBV2 to TRBJ2-3, with 9 nucleotides matching TRBD2. The V and J ends lost 2 bases and 7 bases, in that order; junction bases with no gene match: 4. CDR3 length equals 14 residues. CDR1 is SNHLY, CDR2 FYNNEI, per germline. In DNA, the CDR3 is TGTGCCAGCAGTGAAACTAGCGGGTTGAATACGCAGTATTTT. Amino acids: CASSETSGLNTQYF.

The chain has TRBV4-1 and TRBJ2-7; D not resolved. This CDR3 is built from 15 residues. Germline assignment: CDR1 MGHRA and CDR2 YSYEKL. V lost 0 bases and J lost 3, with 12 bases in between. CDR3 protein: CASSQERQTDYEQYF. DNA for the CDR3: TGCGCCAGCAGCCAAGAGCGGCAGACGGACTACGAGCAGTACTTC.

The rearrangement joins TRBV5-1 to TRBJ2-1; 9 nucleotides align to TRBD2. Trimming removed 4 bases from V and 2 bases from J; junction bases left unmatched: 7. Germline loops: CDR1 SGHRS, CDR2 YFSETQ. The CDR3 totals 16 residues. CDR3 DNA sequence: TGCGCCAGCAGCCAAGTGACTAGCGGTACCTACAATGAGCAGTTCTTC. Translation gives CASSQVTSGTYNEQFF.

The rearrangement joins TRBV5-1 to TRBJ2-1, with D tentatively TRBD2 (6 bases). V dropped 7 bases and J dropped 0 bases, with 8 bases sitting between them. The CDR3 is 13 amino acids. Germline loops: CDR1 SGHRS, CDR2 YFSETQ. As DNA, the CDR3 is TGCGCCAGCGACGGGAGCTCCTACAATGAGCAGTTCTTC. Amino acids: CASDGSSYNEQFF.